The T cell receptor beta chain described here comes from a study of blood T cells in healthy people across ages. Per germline, CDR1 SEHNR and CDR2 FQNEAQ (reference sequence). The ends were cut back, 0 bases at V and 5 bases at J, with 11 bases in the middle. This CDR3 is built from 14 residues. Isolating PBMCs gave at least 6.5 million of these cells per sample. Then a second PCR, running about 7 to 11 cycles, was carried out with a sample-barcoded 5' primer and a J-beta primer mix. Using its own MiXCR run on the 5' RACE reads, TCRdb lists one record per CDR3 protein. The sample holds around 700,000 distinct CDR3 sequences; more than 20% are singletons and the top ten take roughly 9%. The data were also submitted as part of a second study, on T cells of mothers and their children.

The sequence derives from a boy younger than 18 in good health. V usage is TRBV7-9 and J usage is TRBJ2-7; D unresolved. Sequenced sample: blood. The CDR3: CASSLAQILDEQYF. The CDR3 DNA follows: TGTGCCAGCAGCTTAGCCCAGATTTTAGACGAGCAGTACTTC.